Listed here are 28 T cell receptor beta chains from one sample, sequenced in a study of OX40 agonist ivuxolimab in advanced cancers. Using immunoSEQ multiplex PCR, the repertoire was profiled, and TCRdb retains in-frame clones only, with some absent. The sample has around 54,000 clones, 80% to 95% seen once. The sample in question was CD4+ or CD8+ T cells sorted from blood, obtained in a trial of the OX40 agonist ivuxolimab. Source of these receptors: an adult with an advanced solid tumor such as melanoma, head and neck, liver or kidney cancer.

This rearrangement joins TRBV29-1 to TRBJ1-4; D call uncertain. From germline, CDR1 is SQVTM and CDR2 ANQGSEA. Trimming pared 6 bases from V and 5 bases from J, leaving 7 bases between. This CDR3 is 11 amino acids long. The CDR3 spells CSVGENEKLFF. The DNA for the CDR3 is TGCAGCGTCGGGGAAAATGAAAAACTGTTTTTT.

The chain recombines TRBV27 with TRBJ2-5, with D unclear. This CDR3 contains 13 residues. Germline-derived CDR1 and CDR2 are MNHEY and SMNVEV (reference sequence). V lost 5 bases to trimming and J lost 2 bases, with 9 bases between them. In nucleotides, the CDR3 is TGTGCCAGCAGTCCAGTAGGGCAAGAGACCCAGTACTTC. Encoded protein: CASSPVGQETQYF.

This chain links TRBV6-1 with TRBJ2-3; 12 bases align to TRBD2. V was clipped by 1 base and J by 1 base; unmatched bases: 12. The length of the CDR3 is 20 residues. CDR1 and CDR2 (germline): MNHNS, SASEGT. The CDR3 DNA reads TGTGCCAGCAGTGAAGGACTAGCGGGAGTCGGCGAGTACGGCACAGATACGCAGTATTTT. Residues: CASSEGLAGVGEYGTDTQYF.

The genes are TRBV7-8 and TRBJ2-1; 10 bases agree with TRBD1. The CDR3 has 15 amino acids. Unmatched junction bases numbered 10, after V lost 5 bases and J lost 9 bases. Germline CDR1 SGHVS, CDR2 FQNEAQ. The CDR3 nucleotides read TGTGCCAGCAGCCCCCTCGGGACAGGGGTCGGTGAGCAGTTCTTC. This gives the protein CASSPLGTGVGEQFF.

CDR3 coding DNA: TGTGCCAGCAGGCTGGCCTCCTACGAGCAGTACTTC. As protein: CASRLASYEQYF. The chain combines TRBV6-1 with TRBJ2-7; D ambiguous. Germline V lookup: CDR1 MNHNS, CDR2 SASEGT. The CDR3 contains 12 residues. Trimming removed 6 bases at V and 0 bases at J, with 6 bases between.

In this sample, this clone turned up a few times. J is TRBJ1-1 and V is TRBV27; a weak D match, TRBD1 (6 bases). Germline CDR1 is MNHEY and CDR2 is SMNVEV (reference sequence). Trimming removed 4 bases at V and 5 bases at J, with 14 bases between. CDR3 length equals 14 residues. The CDR3 nucleotides read TGTGCCAGCAGTTCCCGGGACATTTCGACTGAAGCTTTCTTT. The encoded protein is CASSSRDISTEAFF.

The CDR3: CSVELGKAFF. The CDR3 bases are TGCAGCGTTGAATTAGGGAAAGCTTTCTTT. The chain joins TRBV29-1 to TRBJ1-1; D gene ambiguous. The germline CDR1 and CDR2 sequences are SQVTM and ANQGSEA. The ends were cut back, 2 bases at V and 9 bases at J, with 7 bases in the middle. The CDR3 sequence is 10 residues long. The variable domain in full, with the rest retrieved from reference TRBV29-1 and TRBJ1-1, is SAVISQKPSRDICQRGTSLTIQCQVDSQVTMMFWYRQQPGQSLTLIATANQGSEATYESGFVIDKFPISRPNLTFSTLTVSNMSPEDSSIYLCSVELGKAFFGQGTRLTVV.

The chain recombines TRBV19 with TRBJ1-5; D gene ambiguous. This CDR3 is built from 16 residues. In germline, CDR1 is LNHDA, CDR2 SQIVND (reference sequence). Between the trimmed V and J ends, which lost 1 base and 0 bases, there was a span of 10 bases. CDR3 in amino acids: CASSIGTRGSNQPQHF. The CDR3 coding sequence is TGTGCCAGTAGTATAGGGACTCGAGGTAGCAATCAGCCCCAGCATTTT.

The chain combines TRBV28 with TRBJ1-1; D gene ambiguous. Trimming stripped 5 bases from V and 3 bases from J, with 13 bases between. The CDR3 is made up of 14 amino acids. In germline, CDR1 is MDHEN, CDR2 SYDVKM. In DNA, the CDR3 is TGTGCCAGCAGTCGAGAAGTTGACGACACTGAAGCTTTCTTT. As protein: CASSREVDDTEAFF.

This clone was recorded once. The V gene is TRBV6-6, the J gene TRBJ1-1; maybe TRBD1 (5 bases). Germline-derived CDR1 and CDR2 are MNHNY and SVGAGI (reference sequence). Trimming took 7 bases from V and 7 from J, leaving 13 bases between them. This CDR3 is built from 12 residues. As DNA, the CDR3 is TGTGCCAGCAACAACGGGGGGAATGAAGCTTTCTTT. Its protein is CASNNGGNEAFF.

This chain links TRBV5-1 with TRBJ2-1, with 16 bases aligning to TRBD2. Trimming removed 5 bases from V and 7 bases from J; junction bases left unmatched: 9. CDR1 is SGHRS, CDR2 YFSETQ, per germline. The CDR3 extends over 17 amino acids. The CDR3 is CASRPGTSGRALNEQFF. The CDR3 DNA reads as TGCGCCAGCAGACCCGGGACTAGCGGGAGGGCCCTAAATGAGCAGTTCTTC. The variable domain in full, with the rest retrieved from reference TRBV5-1 and TRBJ2-1, is KAGVTQTPRYLIKTRGQQVTLSCSPISGHRSVSWYQQTPGQGLQFLFEYFSETQRNKGNFPGRFSGRQFSNSRSEMNVSTLELGDSALYLCASRPGTSGRALNEQFFGPGTRLTVL.

This chain joins TRBV5-1 and TRBJ1-1; tentatively, D is TRBD1 (5 bases). Germline V CDR1 and CDR2: SGHRS, YFSETQ. The CDR3 is made up of 15 amino acids. V gave up 1 base and J gave up 3 bases, with 13 bases separating them. This CDR3 is CASSLKTGMDTEAFF. CDR3 in DNA: TGCGCCAGCAGCTTGAAAACAGGTATGGACACTGAAGCTTTCTTT.

This clone showed up just a few times. The CDR3 loop is CASSSGLHGGQPQHF. The CDR3 DNA reads as TGTGCCAGCAGCTCGGGACTCCATGGCGGTCAGCCCCAGCATTTT. V is TRBV7-9 and J is TRBJ1-5, with D perhaps matching TRBD1 (5 bases). CDR1 is SEHNR and CDR2 is FQNEAQ in the germline V gene (reference sequence). V was trimmed by 4 bases and J by 6 bases, leaving 16 bases between them. This CDR3 region has 15 residues.

The V and J genes are TRBV27 and TRBJ2-7, with 11 bases aligning to TRBD1. In germline, CDR1 is MNHEY, CDR2 SMNVEV (reference sequence). V shed 0 bases and J 3 bases; nucleotides not matched to a gene: 7. The CDR3 has 17 residues. The CDR3 sequence: CASSLSSPGTGGYEQYF. CDR3 coding DNA: TGTGCCAGCAGTTTATCGTCACCCGGGACAGGGGGCTACGAGCAGTACTTC.

The V and J genes are TRBV11-2 and TRBJ2-1; D gene unclear. Germline CDR1 is SGHAT and CDR2 is FQNNGV. The CDR3 is 16 residues long. With 4 bases removed from V and 5 bases from J, the gap between germline ends came to 18 bases. The DNA for the CDR3 is TGTGCCAGCAGCTCCTTTGGCCCGGGCCTGGACAATGAGCAGTTCTTC. It is translated as CASSSFGPGLDNEQFF.

The CDR3 coding sequence is TGTGCCAGTAGTATAGGAGGGGAATACCAGCCCCAGCATTTT. This sequence encodes CASSIGGEYQPQHF. This chain joins TRBV19 and TRBJ1-5; weak D call: TRBD1 (5 bases). CDR1 is LNHDA, CDR2 SQIVND, per germline (reference sequence). CDR3 length equals 14 residues. The germline V and J ends were trimmed by 1 base and 7 bases, with 11 bases remaining between them.

This clone showed up just once. The rearrangement joins TRBV4-1 to TRBJ1-3, with a possible D match to TRBD1 (5 bases). The germline CDR1 and CDR2 sequences are MGHRA and YSYEKL. This CDR3 has 15 amino acids. V was clipped by 1 base and J by 2 bases, with 9 bases between them. CDR3 region: CASSQVTGPGNTIYF. CDR3 sequence (DNA): TGCGCCAGCAGCCAAGTAACGGGGCCTGGAAACACCATATATTTT.

In this sample, this clone turned up a few times. J is TRBJ1-2 and V is TRBV6-6; 7 bases align to TRBD1. CDR1 and CDR2 (germline): MNHNY, SVGAGI (reference sequence). V trimming: 4 bases; J trimming: 8 bases; junction bases outside the gene matches: 13. The CDR3 is made up of 15 amino acids. CDR3 in DNA: TGTGCCAGCAGTTTCTTGACAGGGAAGTCGGGCGGCTACACCTTC. It translates to CASSFLTGKSGGYTF.

The chain couples TRBV5-1 to TRBJ2-2; D is unclear. The CDR3 is made up of 18 amino acids. Germline V CDR1 and CDR2: SGHRS, YFSETQ. The V end lost 4 bases, the J end lost 4 bases, and 23 bases lay between the germline ends. CDR3 loop: CASSPRPLGPDPTGELFF. CDR3 bases: TGCGCCAGCAGCCCCAGGCCCCTCGGCCCTGACCCCACCGGGGAGCTGTTTTTT.

This clone was seen only once. The chain recombines TRBV6-5 with TRBJ1-3, with D perhaps matching TRBD1 (5 bases). Germline CDR1 MNHEY, CDR2 SVGAGI. Trimming left V 4 bases short and J 0 bases short, with 7 bases between. The CDR3 is made up of 14 amino acids. CDR3 sequence (DNA): TGTGCCAGCAGTTTGACAGACTCTGGAAACACCATATATTTT. Residues: CASSLTDSGNTIYF.

The chain is built from TRBV5-6 and TRBJ2-3; tentative D call: TRBD2 (5 bases). The CDR3 totals 13 residues. Trimming shortened V by 0 bases and J by 6 bases, and 8 bases separated the two germline ends. The germline CDR1 and CDR2 sequences are SGHDT and YYEEEE. CDR3 bases: TGTGCCAGCAGCTTGGCCGGGGAGGATACGCAGTATTTT. Translated, it gives CASSLAGEDTQYF.

The chain has TRBV7-2 and TRBJ2-5, with D perhaps being TRBD1 or TRBD2 (5 bases each). The CDR3 is 18 residues long. Germline V gene sequence: CDR1 SGHTA, CDR2 FQGNSA. V lost 2 bases, J lost 1 base, and 20 bases lay in between. The CDR3 nucleotides are TGTGCCAGCAGCTTATATTATAGAGGGGTCGAGAGCCAAGAGACCCAGTACTTC. It specifies CASSLYYRGVESQETQYF.

This sequence joins TRBV27 and TRBJ2-1; possibly TRBD2 for D (5 bases). Trimming stripped 8 bases from V and 4 bases from J, with 15 bases between. The CDR3 totals 14 residues. The germline V gene has CDR1 MNHEY and CDR2 SMNVEV (reference sequence). CDR3 region: CASSSQLVYNEQFF. For the CDR3, the DNA is TGTGCCAGCTCCTCCCAACTAGTTTACAATGAGCAGTTCTTC.

The V and J genes are TRBV4-2 and TRBJ2-1; TRBD2 is a possible D gene (6 bases). The CDR3 runs 15 residues. Germline V gene sequence: CDR1 LGHNA, CDR2 YNFKEQ. Trimming took 4 bases from V and 5 from J, leaving 15 bases between them. The CDR3 protein is CASSPLGGANNEQFF. CDR3 DNA: TGTGCCAGCAGCCCCTTAGGCGGGGCGAACAATGAGCAGTTCTTC.

The rearrangement links TRBV6-5 to TRBJ2-1; no clear D. Trimming removed 0 bases at V and 5 bases at J, with 14 bases between. Germline V gene lookup returns CDR1 MNHEY and CDR2 SVGAGI. This CDR3 has 16 amino acids. CDR3 sequence: CASSYSIFGRNNEQFF. The CDR3 DNA reads TGTGCCAGCAGTTACTCGATTTTCGGCAGGAACAATGAGCAGTTCTTC.

The J gene is TRBJ2-5, the V gene TRBV5-8; no reliable D call. Between the trimmed V and J ends, which lost 0 bases and 0 bases, there was a span of 15 bases. Germline V gene lookup returns CDR1 SGHTS and CDR2 YDEGEE. The CDR3 is 17 amino acids. The CDR3 region is CASSLVGLRDNQETQYF. CDR3 in DNA: TGTGCCAGCAGCTTGGTCGGGCTGCGAGACAACCAAGAGACCCAGTACTTC.

The rearrangement joins TRBV28 to TRBJ2-7; weak D call: TRBD1 (5 bases). This CDR3 is built from 16 residues. The germline CDR1 and CDR2 sequences are MDHEN and SYDVKM. Trimming stripped 7 bases from V and 3 bases from J, with 22 bases between. The CDR3, as DNA: TGTGCCAGCACAAAAAGGTCCAGGGTCCCCTTCTACGAGCAGTACTTC. It yields the protein CASTKRSRVPFYEQYF. Together with reference TRBV28 and TRBJ2-7, the CDR3 gives the full variable domain: DVKVTQSSRYLVKRTGEKVFLECVQDMDHENMFWYRQDPGLGLRLIYFSYDVKMKEKGDIPEGYSVSREKKERFSLILESASTNQTSMYLCASTKRSRVPFYEQYFGPGTRLTVT.

The chain links TRBV6-5 to TRBJ1-1; unclear D gene. Germline V gene sequence: CDR1 MNHEY, CDR2 SVGAGI. Trimming took 1 base from V and 4 from J, leaving 4 bases between them. The CDR3 loop spans 12 amino acids. The CDR3 loop is CASSYYGTEAFF. The CDR3 coding sequence is TGTGCCAGCAGTTACTATGGCACTGAAGCTTTCTTT.